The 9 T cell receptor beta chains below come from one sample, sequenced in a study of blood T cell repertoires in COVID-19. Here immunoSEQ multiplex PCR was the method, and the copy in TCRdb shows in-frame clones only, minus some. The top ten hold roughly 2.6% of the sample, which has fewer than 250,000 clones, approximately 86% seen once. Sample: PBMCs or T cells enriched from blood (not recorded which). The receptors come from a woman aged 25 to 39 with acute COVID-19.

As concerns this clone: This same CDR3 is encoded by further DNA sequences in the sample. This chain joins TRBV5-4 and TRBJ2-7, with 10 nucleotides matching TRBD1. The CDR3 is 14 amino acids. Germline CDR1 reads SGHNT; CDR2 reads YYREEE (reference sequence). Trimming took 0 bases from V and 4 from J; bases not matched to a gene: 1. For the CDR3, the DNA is TGTGCCAGCAGCTTGGGGGACAGGGGATACGAGCAGTACTTC. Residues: CASSLGDRGYEQYF.

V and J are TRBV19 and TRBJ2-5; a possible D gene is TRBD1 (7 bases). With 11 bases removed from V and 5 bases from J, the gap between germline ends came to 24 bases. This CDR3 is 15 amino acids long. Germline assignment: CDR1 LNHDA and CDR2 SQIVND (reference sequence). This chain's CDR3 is CASQRGPGGFETQYF. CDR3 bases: TGTGCCTCCCAACGGGGGCCAGGGGGATTCGAGACCCAGTACTTC.

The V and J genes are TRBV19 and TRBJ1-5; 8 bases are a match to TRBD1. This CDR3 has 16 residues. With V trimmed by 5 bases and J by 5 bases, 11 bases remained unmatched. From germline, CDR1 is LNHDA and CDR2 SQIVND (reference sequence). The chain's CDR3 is CASSASGQGRDQPQHF. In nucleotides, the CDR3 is TGTGCCAGTAGTGCCTCCGGACAGGGTAGAGATCAGCCCCAGCATTTT.

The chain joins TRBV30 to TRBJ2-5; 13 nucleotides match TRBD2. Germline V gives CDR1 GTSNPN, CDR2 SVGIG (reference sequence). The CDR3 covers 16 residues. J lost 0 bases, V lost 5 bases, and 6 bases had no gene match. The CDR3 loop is CAWSPGLAGNQETQYF. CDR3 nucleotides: TGTGCCTGGTCCCCGGGACTAGCGGGGAACCAAGAGACCCAGTACTTC.

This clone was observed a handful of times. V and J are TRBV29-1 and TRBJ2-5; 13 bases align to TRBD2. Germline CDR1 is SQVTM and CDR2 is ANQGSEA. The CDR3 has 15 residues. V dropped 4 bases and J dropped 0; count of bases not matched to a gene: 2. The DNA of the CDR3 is TGCAGCGTTGGGACTAGCGGGGGATACCAAGAGACCCAGTACTTC. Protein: CSVGTSGGYQETQYF.

As DNA, the CDR3 is TGTGCCAGCAGCTGGAGGGCAGGGGGTTCCCCTGAAGCTTTCTTT. This gives the protein CASSWRAGGSPEAFF. The J gene is TRBJ1-1, the V gene TRBV5-5; 7 bases agree with TRBD1. Germline values: CDR1 SGHKS, CDR2 YYEKEE (reference sequence). There are 15 residues in the CDR3. V dropped 3 bases and J dropped 6; count of bases not matched to a gene: 11. The full variable domain, with the rest looked up from reference TRBV5-5 and TRBJ1-1, is DAGVTQSPTHLIKTRGQQVTLRCSPISGHKSVSWYQQVLGQGPQFIFQYYEKEERGRGNFPDRFSARQFPNYSSELNVNALLLGDSALYLCASSWRAGGSPEAFFGQGTRLTVV.

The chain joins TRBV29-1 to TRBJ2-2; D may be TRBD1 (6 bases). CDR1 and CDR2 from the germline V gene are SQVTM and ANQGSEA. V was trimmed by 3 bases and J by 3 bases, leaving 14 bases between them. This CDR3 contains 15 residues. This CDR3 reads CSVEYGDKHTGELFF. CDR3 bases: TGCAGCGTTGAGTACGGGGACAAACACACCGGGGAGCTGTTTTTT.

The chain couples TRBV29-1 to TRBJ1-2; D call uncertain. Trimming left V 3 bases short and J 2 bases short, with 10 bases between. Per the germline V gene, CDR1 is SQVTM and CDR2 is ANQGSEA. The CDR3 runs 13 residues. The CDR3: CSVDRGLNYGYTF. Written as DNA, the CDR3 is TGCAGCGTTGACCGGGGTCTGAACTATGGCTACACCTTC. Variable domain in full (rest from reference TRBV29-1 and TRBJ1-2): SAVISQKPSRDICQRGTSLTIQCQVDSQVTMMFWYRQQPGQSLTLIATANQGSEATYESGFVIDKFPISRPNLTFSTLTVSNMSPEDSSIYLCSVDRGLNYGYTFGSGTRLTVV.

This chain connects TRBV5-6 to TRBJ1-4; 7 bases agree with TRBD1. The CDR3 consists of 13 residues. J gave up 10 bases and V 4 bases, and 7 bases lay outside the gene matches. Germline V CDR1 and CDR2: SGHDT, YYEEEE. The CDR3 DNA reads TGTGCCAGCAGCGGGACAGATCCGATAAAACTGTTTTTT. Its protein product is CASSGTDPIKLFF.